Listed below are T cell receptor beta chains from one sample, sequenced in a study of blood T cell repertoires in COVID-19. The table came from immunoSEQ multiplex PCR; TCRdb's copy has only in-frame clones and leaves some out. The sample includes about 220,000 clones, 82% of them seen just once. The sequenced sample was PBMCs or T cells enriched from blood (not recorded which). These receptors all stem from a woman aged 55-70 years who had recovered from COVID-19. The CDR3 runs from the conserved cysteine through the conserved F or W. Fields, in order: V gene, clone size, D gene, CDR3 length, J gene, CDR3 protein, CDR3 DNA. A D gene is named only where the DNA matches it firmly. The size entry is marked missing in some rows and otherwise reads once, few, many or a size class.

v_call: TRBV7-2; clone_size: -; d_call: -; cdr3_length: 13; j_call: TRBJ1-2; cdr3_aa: CASSLAAGRGYTF; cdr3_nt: TGTGCCAGCAGCTTGGCTGCGGGCCGCGGCTACACCTTC
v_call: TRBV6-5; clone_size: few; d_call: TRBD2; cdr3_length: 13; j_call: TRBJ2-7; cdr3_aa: CASSRTPERDWYF; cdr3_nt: TGTGCCAGCAGCCGGACACCCGAGCGGGATTGGTACTTC
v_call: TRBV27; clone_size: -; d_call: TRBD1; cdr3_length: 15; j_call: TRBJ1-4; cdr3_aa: CASSFTGTGREKLFF; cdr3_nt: TGTGCCAGCAGTTTTACCGGGACAGGGAGGGAAAAACTGTTTTTT
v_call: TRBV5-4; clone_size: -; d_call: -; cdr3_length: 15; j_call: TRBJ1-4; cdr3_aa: CASSPRFGGNEKLFF; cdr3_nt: TGTGCCAGCAGCCCCCGATTTGGAGGGAATGAAAAACTGTTTTTT
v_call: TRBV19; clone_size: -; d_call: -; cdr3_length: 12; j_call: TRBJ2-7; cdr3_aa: CASSIGLREQYF; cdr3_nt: TGTGCCAGTAGTATTGGGCTCCGAGAGCAGTACTTC
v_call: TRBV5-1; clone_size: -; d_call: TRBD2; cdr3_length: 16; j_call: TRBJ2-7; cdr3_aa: CASSKQGLAGESEQYF; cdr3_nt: TGCGCCAGCAGCAAACAGGGACTAGCGGGAGAATCCGAGCAGTACTTC
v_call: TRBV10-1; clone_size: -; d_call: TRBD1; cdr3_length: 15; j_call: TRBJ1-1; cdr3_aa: CASSEQGARNTEAFF; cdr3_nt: TGCGCCAGCAGTGAACAGGGGGCTAGGAACACTGAAGCTTTCTTT
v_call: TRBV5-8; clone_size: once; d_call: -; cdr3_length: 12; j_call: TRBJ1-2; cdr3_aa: CASSSTGYGYTF; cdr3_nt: TGTGCCAGCAGCTCCACAGGGTACGGCTACACCTTC
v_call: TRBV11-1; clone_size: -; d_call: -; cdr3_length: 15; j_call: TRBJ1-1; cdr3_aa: CASSPRDKLNTEAFF; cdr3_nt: TGTGCCAGCAGCCCGAGGGACAAATTGAACACTGAAGCTTTCTTT
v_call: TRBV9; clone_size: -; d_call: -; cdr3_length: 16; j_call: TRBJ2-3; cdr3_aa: CASSVVGGGLTDTQYF; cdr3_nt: TGTGCCAGCAGCGTAGTAGGGGGGGGCCTGACAGATACGCAGTATTTT
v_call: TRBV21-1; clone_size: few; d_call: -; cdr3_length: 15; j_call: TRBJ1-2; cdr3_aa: CASSKGGTELLCYTF; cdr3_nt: TGTGCCAGCAGCAAAGGGGGGACAGAATTACTATGCTACACCTTC
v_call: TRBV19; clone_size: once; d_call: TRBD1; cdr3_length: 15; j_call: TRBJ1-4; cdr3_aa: CASSPDRGSNEKLFF; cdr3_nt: TGTGCCAGTAGCCCTGACAGGGGCTCTAATGAAAAACTGTTTTTT
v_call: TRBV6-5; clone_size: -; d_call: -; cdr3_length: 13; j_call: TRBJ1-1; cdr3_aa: CASSPQGITEAFF; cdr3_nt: TGTGCCAGCAGCCCCCAGGGTATCACTGAAGCTTTCTTT
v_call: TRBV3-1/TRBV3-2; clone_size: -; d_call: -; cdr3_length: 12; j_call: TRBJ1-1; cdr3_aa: CASSQDYTEAFF; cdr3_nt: TGTGCCAGCAGCCAAGATTACACGGAAGCTTTCTTT
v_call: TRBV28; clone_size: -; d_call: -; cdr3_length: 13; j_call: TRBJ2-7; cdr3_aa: CASRGPSSYEQYF; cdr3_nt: TGTGCCAGCAGGGGGCCTAGCTCCTACGAGCAGTACTTC
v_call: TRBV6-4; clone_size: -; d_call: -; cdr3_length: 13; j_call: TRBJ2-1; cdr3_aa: CASSVDTYNEQFF; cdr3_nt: TGTGCCAGCAGTGTCGACACCTACAATGAGCAGTTCTTC
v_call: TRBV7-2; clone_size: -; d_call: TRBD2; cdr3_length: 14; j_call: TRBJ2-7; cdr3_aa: CASSFASGRGEQYF; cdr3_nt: TGTGCCAGCAGCTTCGCTAGCGGGAGGGGCGAGCAGTACTTC
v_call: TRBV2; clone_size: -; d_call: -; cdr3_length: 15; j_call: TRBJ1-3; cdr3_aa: CASSRAGTSGNTIYF; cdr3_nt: TGTGCCAGCAGTCGAGCCGGGACATCTGGAAACACCATATATTTT
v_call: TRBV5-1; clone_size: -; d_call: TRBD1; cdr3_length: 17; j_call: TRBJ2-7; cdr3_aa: CASSPFRPGTGDYEQYF; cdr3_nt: TGCGCCAGCAGCCCATTCAGACCCGGGACAGGGGACTACGAGCAGTACTTC
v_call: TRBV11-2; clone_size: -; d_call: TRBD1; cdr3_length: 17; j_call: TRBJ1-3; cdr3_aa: CASSFLRGTGEGNTIYF; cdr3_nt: TGTGCCAGCAGCTTCCTTCGAGGGACAGGGGAAGGAAACACCATATATTTT
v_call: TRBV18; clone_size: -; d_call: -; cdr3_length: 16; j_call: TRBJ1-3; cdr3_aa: CASSPLRGESGNTIYF; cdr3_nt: TGTGCCAGCTCACCACTTCGGGGGGAATCTGGAAACACCATATATTTT
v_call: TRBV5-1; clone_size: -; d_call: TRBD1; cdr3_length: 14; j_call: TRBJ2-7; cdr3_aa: CASRSLGQSYEQYF; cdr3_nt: TGCGCCAGCAGAAGCCTGGGACAGTCCTACGAGCAGTACTTC
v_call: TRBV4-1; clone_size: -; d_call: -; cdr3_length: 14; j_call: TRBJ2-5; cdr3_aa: CASSPTDSKETQYF; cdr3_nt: TGCGCCAGCAGCCCGACAGATTCCAAAGAGACCCAGTACTTC
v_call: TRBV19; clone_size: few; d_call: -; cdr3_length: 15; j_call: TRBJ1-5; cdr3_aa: CASSIGREALKPQHF; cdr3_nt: TGTGCCAGTAGTATAGGCAGAGAGGCTTTAAAGCCCCAGCATTTT
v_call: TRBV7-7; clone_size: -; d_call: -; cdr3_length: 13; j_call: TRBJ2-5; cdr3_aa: CASSHTSYETQYF; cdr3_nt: TGTGCCAGCAGCCATACTAGTTATGAGACCCAGTACTTC
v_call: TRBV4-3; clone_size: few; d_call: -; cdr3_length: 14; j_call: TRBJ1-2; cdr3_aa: CASSHPGLVHGYTF; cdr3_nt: TGCGCCAGCAGCCATCCCGGACTGGTTCATGGCTACACCTTC
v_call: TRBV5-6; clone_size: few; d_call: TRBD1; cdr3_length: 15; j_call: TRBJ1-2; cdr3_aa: CASSINRGRSYGYTF; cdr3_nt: TGTGCCAGCAGCATAAACAGGGGGCGAAGCTATGGCTACACCTTC
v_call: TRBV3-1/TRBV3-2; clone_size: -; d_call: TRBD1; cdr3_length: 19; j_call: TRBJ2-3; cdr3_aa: CASRATGTGGLLSTDTQYF; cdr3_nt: TGTGCCAGCAGGGCTACCGGGACAGGGGGCCTCTTAAGCACAGATACGCAGTATTTT
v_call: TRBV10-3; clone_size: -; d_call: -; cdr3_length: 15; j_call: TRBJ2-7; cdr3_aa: CAISESGNRVYEQYF; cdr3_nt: TGTGCCATCAGTGAGTCGGGGAACAGGGTCTACGAGCAGTACTTC
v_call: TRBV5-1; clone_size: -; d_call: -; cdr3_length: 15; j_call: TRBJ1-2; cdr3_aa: CASSLAGGSPSGYTF; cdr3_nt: TGCGCCAGCAGCTTGGCCGGGGGGAGCCCCAGTGGCTACACCTTC
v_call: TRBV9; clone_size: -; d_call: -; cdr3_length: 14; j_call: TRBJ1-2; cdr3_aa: CASSAGHLNYGYTF; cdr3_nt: TGTGCCAGCAGCGCGGGACACCTTAACTATGGCTACACCTTC
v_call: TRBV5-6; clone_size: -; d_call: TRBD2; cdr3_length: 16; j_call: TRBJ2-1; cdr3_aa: CASHYFSGGTYNEQFF; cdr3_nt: TGTGCCAGCCATTACTTTAGCGGGGGCACCTACAATGAGCAGTTCTTC
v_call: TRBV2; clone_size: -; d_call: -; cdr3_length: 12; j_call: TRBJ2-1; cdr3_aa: CASSPISGEQFF; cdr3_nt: TGTGCCAGCAGTCCCATTTCGGGGGAGCAGTTCTTC
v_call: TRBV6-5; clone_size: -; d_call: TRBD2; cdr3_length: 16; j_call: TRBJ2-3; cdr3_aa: CASSYSREGSTDTQYF; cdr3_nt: TGTGCCAGCAGTTACTCCCGGGAGGGGAGCACAGATACGCAGTATTTT
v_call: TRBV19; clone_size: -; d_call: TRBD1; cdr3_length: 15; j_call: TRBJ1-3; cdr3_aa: CASTVTGFSGNTIYF; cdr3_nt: TGTGCCAGTACCGTGACAGGGTTCTCTGGAAACACCATATATTTT
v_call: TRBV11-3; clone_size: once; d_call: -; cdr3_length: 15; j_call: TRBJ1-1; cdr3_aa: CASSLGASGNTEAFF; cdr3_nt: TGTGCCAGCAGCTTAGGGGCATCAGGGAACACTGAAGCTTTCTTT
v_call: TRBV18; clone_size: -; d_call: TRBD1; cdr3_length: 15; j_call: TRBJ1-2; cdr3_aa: CASSPPTTGTYGYTF; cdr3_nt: TGTGCCAGCTCACCACCTACGACAGGGACCTATGGCTACACCTTC
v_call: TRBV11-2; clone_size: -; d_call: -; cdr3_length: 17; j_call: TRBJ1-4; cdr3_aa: CASSPFRGVSTNEKLFF; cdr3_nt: TGTGCCAGCAGCCCCTTCCGGGGGGTGTCAACTAATGAAAAACTGTTTTTT
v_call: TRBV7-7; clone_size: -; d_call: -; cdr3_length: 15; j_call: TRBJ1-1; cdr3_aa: CASSLEACGGTEAFF; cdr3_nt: TGTGCCAGCAGCTTAGAGGCCTGCGGGGGCACTGAAGCTTTCTTT
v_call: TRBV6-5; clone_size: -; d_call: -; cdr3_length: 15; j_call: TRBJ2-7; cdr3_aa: CASSYSRDFGDEQYF; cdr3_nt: TGTGCCAGCAGTTACAGCAGGGATTTTGGTGACGAGCAGTACTTC
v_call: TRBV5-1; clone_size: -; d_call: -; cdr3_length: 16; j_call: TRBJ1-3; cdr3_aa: CASSQDRLSSGNTIYF; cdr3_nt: TGCGCCAGCAGCCAAGACAGACTTTCCTCTGGAAACACCATATATTTT
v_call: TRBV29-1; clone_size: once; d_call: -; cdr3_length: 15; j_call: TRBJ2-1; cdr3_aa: CSVEDGYNPYNEQFF; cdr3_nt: TGCAGCGTTGAAGACGGGTATAATCCATACAATGAGCAGTTCTTC
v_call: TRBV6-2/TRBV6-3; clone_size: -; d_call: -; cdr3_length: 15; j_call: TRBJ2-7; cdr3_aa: CASSYGVSGGHEQYF; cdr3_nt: TGTGCCAGCAGTTACGGGGTGTCGGGGGGCCACGAGCAGTACTTC
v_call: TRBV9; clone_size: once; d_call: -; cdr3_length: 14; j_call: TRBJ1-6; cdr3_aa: CASSVDMRLSPLHF; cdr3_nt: TGTGCCAGCAGCGTAGACATGCGACTTTCACCCCTCCACTTT
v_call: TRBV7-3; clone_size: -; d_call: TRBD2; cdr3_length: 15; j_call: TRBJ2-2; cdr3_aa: CASSQTSTNTGELFF; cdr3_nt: TGTGCCAGCAGTCAGACTAGCACGAACACCGGGGAGCTGTTTTTT
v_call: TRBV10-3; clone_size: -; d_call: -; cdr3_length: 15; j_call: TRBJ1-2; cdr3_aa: CAISAGGLLEGGYTF; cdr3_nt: TGTGCCATCAGTGCCGGAGGACTTTTAGAAGGTGGCTACACCTTC
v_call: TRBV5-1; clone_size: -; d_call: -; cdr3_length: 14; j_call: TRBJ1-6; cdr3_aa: CASRVGSEGSPLHF; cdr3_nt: TGCGCCAGCAGGGTAGGCAGTGAGGGTTCACCCCTCCACTTT
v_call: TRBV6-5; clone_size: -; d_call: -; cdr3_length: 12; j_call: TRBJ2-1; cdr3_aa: CASGQSYNEQFF; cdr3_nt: TGTGCCAGTGGACAGTCCTACAATGAGCAGTTCTTC
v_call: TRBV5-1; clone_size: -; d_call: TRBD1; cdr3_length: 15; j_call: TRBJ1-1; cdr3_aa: CASSFLDRADTEAFF; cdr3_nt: TGCGCCAGCAGCTTTCTGGACAGGGCGGACACTGAAGCTTTCTTT
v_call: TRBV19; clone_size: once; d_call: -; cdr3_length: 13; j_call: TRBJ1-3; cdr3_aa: CASSIGVGNTIYF; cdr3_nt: TGTGCCAGTAGTATCGGGGTCGGAAACACCATATATTTT
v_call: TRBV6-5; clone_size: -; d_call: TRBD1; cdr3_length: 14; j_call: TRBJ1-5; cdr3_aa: CASMGQGANQPQHF; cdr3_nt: TGTGCCAGCATGGGACAGGGGGCCAATCAGCCCCAGCATTTT
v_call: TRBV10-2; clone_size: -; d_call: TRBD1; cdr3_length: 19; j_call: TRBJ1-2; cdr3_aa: CASSEPEWAGGMANYGYTF; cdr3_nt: TGCGCCAGCAGTGAGCCCGAATGGGCAGGGGGGATGGCCAACTATGGCTACACCTTC
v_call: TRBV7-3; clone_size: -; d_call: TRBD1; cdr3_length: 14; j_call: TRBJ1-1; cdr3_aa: CASSPGQMNTEAFF; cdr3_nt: TGTGCCAGCAGCCCGGGACAGATGAACACTGAAGCTTTCTTT
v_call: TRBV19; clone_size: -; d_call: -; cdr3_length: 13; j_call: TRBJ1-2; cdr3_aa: CASSITGDDGYTF; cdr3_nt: TGTGCCAGTAGTATAACGGGAGACGATGGCTACACCTTC